Below, 17 T cell receptor beta chains from the same sample are listed, as sequenced in a study of OX40 agonist ivuxolimab in advanced cancers. The data were produced by immunoSEQ multiplex PCR, yet TCRdb's version contains in-frame clones alone and is incomplete. The sample contains 80,000 or so clones, roughly 92% of which appear only once. Specimen: CD4+ or CD8+ T cells sorted from blood, collected in a trial of the OX40 agonist ivuxolimab. The source of these receptors is an adult with an advanced solid tumor such as melanoma, head and neck, liver or kidney cancer.

This chain uses TRBV19 with TRBJ2-3, with 8 nucleotides matching TRBD2. J was trimmed by 3 bases and V by 3 bases; bases with no gene match: 5. Germline CDR1 reads LNHDA; CDR2 reads SQIVND (reference sequence). The CDR3 contains 15 residues. CDR3 sequence (DNA): TGTGCCAGTAGTATCGGCGGGGGGAAAACAGATACGCAGTATTTT. Translated, it gives CASSIGGGKTDTQYF. Drawing the rest from reference TRBV19 and TRBJ2-3, the complete variable domain is DGGITQSPKYLFRKEGQNVTLSCEQNLNHDAMYWYRQDPGQGLRLIYYSQIVNDFQKGDIAEGYSVSREKKESFPLTVTSAQKNPTAFYLCASSIGGGKTDTQYFGPGTRLTVL.

The rearrangement uses TRBV2 and TRBJ2-1; the D is unclear. CDR1 SNHLY and CDR2 FYNNEI come from the germline V gene. The CDR3 runs to 12 residues. Trimming took 7 bases from V and 7 from J, leaving 11 bases between them. The CDR3 protein is CASIPYGNEQFF. Here the CDR3 DNA reads TGTGCCAGCATTCCATATGGGAATGAGCAGTTCTTC.

The chain carries TRBV9 and TRBJ1-1; D call uncertain. The germline CDR1 and CDR2 sequences are SGDLS and YYNGEE. CDR3 length: 15 residues. Trimming took 2 bases from V and 1 from J, leaving 12 bases between them. For the CDR3, the DNA is TGTGCCAGCAGCGTGGATCCTGGAGGGAACACTGAAGCTTTCTTT. Residues: CASSVDPGGNTEAFF.

V and J are TRBV27 and TRBJ1-1; 8 bases align to TRBD1. The CDR3 loop spans 13 amino acids. V shed 5 bases, J shed 5 bases, and the junction held 4 bases outside the gene matches. The V gene's germline CDR1 is MNHEY and CDR2 SMNVEV (reference sequence). The chain's CDR3 is CASSRTGRTEAFF. The CDR3 DNA reads as TGTGCCAGCAGTCGGACAGGGAGGACTGAAGCTTTCTTT.

This chain joins TRBV19 and TRBJ2-2; 9 bases line up with TRBD2. Germline lookup yields CDR1 LNHDA and CDR2 SQIVND (reference sequence). The ends lost 1 base at V and 6 bases at J; junction bases unmatched: 12. CDR3 length equals 18 residues. This chain's CDR3 is CASSIGLGGGRAPGELFF. CDR3 in DNA: TGTGCCAGTAGTATAGGTCTAGGCGGCGGGAGGGCCCCCGGGGAGCTGTTTTTT.

This clone has a single count. Other nucleotide sequences in the sample specify the same CDR3. Here the CDR3 reads CAWSVLNEQFF. The CDR3 DNA sequence: TGTGCCTGGAGTGTACTTAATGAGCAGTTCTTC. V gene TRBV30 combines with J gene TRBJ2-1; D gene uncertain. The V end lost 0 bases, the J end lost 7 bases, and 4 bases lay between the germline ends. The CDR3 is made up of 11 amino acids. Germline lookup yields CDR1 GTSNPN and CDR2 SVGIG (reference sequence).

This chain uses TRBV18 with TRBJ2-5, with D uncertain. In germline, CDR1 is KGHSH, CDR2 LQKENI. V was trimmed by 3 bases and J by 4 bases, leaving 12 bases between them. The CDR3 runs 14 residues. In DNA form, the CDR3 reads TGTGCCAGCTCACCTGGACCTATCGTAGAGACCCAGTACTTC. Its translation is CASSPGPIVETQYF.

A remark on this clone: At one boundary the junction diverges from the germline segment, which might be a read error. The chain couples TRBV6-6 to TRBJ1-2; TRBD1 might be the D (6 bases). The CDR3 spans 12 residues. The germline V gene encodes CDR1 MNHNY and CDR2 SVGAGI (reference sequence). This chain's CDR3 is CASMEGDRQGSF. CDR3 sequence (DNA): TGTGCCAGCATGGAGGGGGATAGGCAGGGGAGCTTC.

The chain employs TRBV5-6 and TRBJ2-3; 8 positions match TRBD2. The CDR3 extends over 15 amino acids. The V gene's germline CDR1 is SGHDT and CDR2 YYEEEE. V shed 5 bases and J 6 bases; nucleotides not matched to a gene: 11. In nucleotides, the CDR3 is TGTGCCAGCAGTCTTACCGGGACTAGTGTGGATACGCAGTATTTT. Its translation: CASSLTGTSVDTQYF.

The chain employs TRBV11-3 and TRBJ2-2; D is tentatively TRBD1 or TRBD2 (5 bases each). Germline V gene lookup returns CDR1 SGHNT and CDR2 YENEEA. The V gene lost 5 bases and the J gene lost 1 base, with 11 bases spanning the gap. There are 15 residues in the CDR3. The CDR3 DNA reads as TGTGCCAGCAGCACGGGACCGAGGAACACCGGGGAGCTGTTTTTT. This gives the protein CASSTGPRNTGELFF.

This chain connects TRBV7-3 to TRBJ2-5, with D tentatively TRBD2 (6 bases). Germline V CDR1 and CDR2: SGHTA, FQGTGA. The CDR3 length is 16 residues. The V end lost 5 bases, the J end lost 5 bases, and 21 bases lay between the germline ends. The CDR3 protein is CASSPREKSGVETQYF. CDR3 bases: TGTGCCAGCAGCCCCCGGGAAAAATCGGGGGTGGAGACCCAGTACTTC.

The chain carries TRBV18 and TRBJ1-2, with D unresolved. CDR1 KGHSH and CDR2 LQKENI come from the germline V gene. The CDR3 contains 14 residues. The V gene lost 6 bases and the J gene lost 3 bases, with 14 bases spanning the gap. CDR3: CASSSQRLDYGYTF. CDR3 in DNA: TGTGCCAGCTCTTCACAGAGGCTCGACTATGGCTACACCTTC.

This rearrangement joins TRBV5-1 to TRBJ1-2; tentatively, D is TRBD1 (5 bases). In germline, CDR1 is SGHRS, CDR2 YFSETQ. V was pared by 0 bases and J by 6 bases, with 9 bases between. The CDR3 covers 13 residues. Here the CDR3 reads CASSLAGFNGYTF. CDR3 DNA: TGCGCCAGCAGCTTGGCAGGGTTCAATGGCTACACCTTC. Filled out from reference TRBV5-1 and TRBJ1-2, the complete variable domain reads KAGVTQTPRYLIKTRGQQVTLSCSPISGHRSVSWYQQTPGQGLQFLFEYFSETQRNKGNFPGRFSGRQFSNSRSEMNVSTLELGDSALYLCASSLAGFNGYTFGSGTRLTVV.

The V call is TRBV18, the J call TRBJ2-1; TRBD2 aligns across 13 bases. Trimming at V came to 3 bases and at J to 4 bases, leaving 3 bases not matched to a gene. CDR3 size: 16 residues. Germline V lookup: CDR1 KGHSH, CDR2 LQKENI. CDR3 protein: CASSPGLAGAYNEQFF. CDR3 nucleotide sequence: TGTGCCAGCTCACCCGGACTAGCGGGGGCGTACAATGAGCAGTTCTTC.

DNA for the CDR3: TGTGCCAGCACCGGGGGACTTAGCTCCTATAATTCACCCCTCCACTTT. Translated: CASTGGLSSYNSPLHF. The V gene is TRBV5-6, the J gene TRBJ1-6, with TRBD1 as a possible D gene (5 bases). Germline V gene lookup returns CDR1 SGHDT and CDR2 YYEEEE. V lost 6 bases to trimming and J lost 0 bases, with 13 bases between them. The CDR3 covers 16 residues.

The chain employs TRBV6-5 and TRBJ1-3; TRBD1 aligns across 7 bases. CDR3 length equals 16 residues. The V and J ends lost 4 bases and 0 bases, in that order; junction bases with no gene match: 6. From germline, CDR1 is MNHEY and CDR2 SVGAGI. The CDR3 DNA is TGTGCCAGCAGTTCCATGGACAGGAACTCTGGAAACACCATATATTTT. It is translated as CASSSMDRNSGNTIYF.

The rearrangement links TRBV6-1 to TRBJ2-7; 9 bases agree with TRBD1. The J segment lost 3 bases and the V segment lost 7 bases, leaving 7 bases of the junction unmatched. CDR1 and CDR2 from the germline V gene are MNHNS and SASEGT. This CDR3 region has 14 residues. As DNA, the CDR3 is TGTGCCAGCAATCCGGGACAGGGTTACTACGAGCAGTACTTC. Translating it yields CASNPGQGYYEQYF.